This T cell receptor (beta chain) originates from a study of regulatory T cells in long-lasting Graves disease. Findings and limits, study-wide: No thyroid tissue was studied; the work used peripheral blood only.

This CDR3 comprises 13 residues. Germline CDR1 and CDR2: SGHTA and FQGNSA. Trimming took 1 base from V and 5 from J, leaving 8 bases between them. This clonotype was seen ten or more times. The antigen is undetermined. Described time point: newly diagnosed GD, antithyroid drugs for less than 3 months. The TCR library was prepared using RNA isolated from PBMCs. Peripheral blood, approximately 9 milliliters of it, was drawn into EDTA tubes. Investigators prepared the TCR beta libraries by applying iRepertoire HTBI primers and Arm-PCR of CDR3 regions. TCRdb called the multiplex PCR reads again in MiXCR, with one record for every CDR3 protein. The table lists 350,000 to 500,000 distinct CDR3 sequences, around 17% of them singletons, with 9.5% to 12% in the top ten. The same data also went into a second study, on T cells in Graves' hyperthyroidism and ophthalmopathy. This second study says: The hyperthyroidism patients had all been newly diagnosed, and their disease duration was under 2 months. Their ages ranged from 18 to 65 years. Most thyroid clonotypes expanded above 0.001 were also detected in blood.

The starting material was peripheral blood mononuclear cells (PBMCs), obtained at new diagnosis, from a patient treated with antithyroid drugs. This chain connects TRBV7-2 to TRBJ2-5; no clear D. The TCR comes from a woman in her 30s with Graves disease. CDR3 coding DNA: TGTGCCAGCAGCTTAGGCACAAGGGAGACCCAGTACTTC. Translation gives CASSLGTRETQYF.